The present TCR beta chain was sequenced within a study of blood T cell repertoires in COVID-19 (dated by TCRdb to the early 2020s). As for the study more broadly: Collaborator samples came from the United States, Italy and Spain and covered acute and convalescent phases of COVID-19. The material from the prospective study consisted of cDNA or gDNA derived from T cells, B-cell-depleted T cells, or PBMCs. The dataset comprised deeply sampled blood TCRbeta repertoires from subjects exposed to, actively infected with, or recovered from COVID-19. The repertoires were released in a freely available public database intended as a resource for research on the immune response to SARS-CoV-2. Samples came from the ongoing ImmuneRACE study (first 160 participants) plus 1,254 subjects from 6 global collaborators. Nearly every sample came with metadata listing a de-identified subject ID, COVID-19 status, age in years and sex. Where available, HLA class I and class II types were taken from metadata supplied by the sample provider and were not determined by assay-based typing. Overall results and qualifications from the work: The quantity of clinical and demographic metadata differed by source and by participant and was supplied without curation.

TCRbeta CDR3 regions were amplified from genomic DNA using the immunoSEQ Assay, a bias-controlled multiplex PCR. Under the source paper's analysis protocol: The number of nucleated cells in each sample was estimated from the amplification of reference gene primers within the assay. Sequence reads were collapsed and filtered to measure the absolute abundance of every unique TCRbeta CDR3 rearrangement. For each sample, productive Simpson clonality was calculated as the square root of Simpson's diversity index across productive rearrangements. The source is immuneACCESS, and TCRdb retained only in-frame sequences with V and J called. Part of the clones is not carried over; for the studies checked, unresolved V genes explain less than half of this, and the remainder is unexplained. V and J calls and clone size are those listed in that table; D and trimming were worked out from the DNA. The table for this sample lists under 250,000 clones; about four fifths of them were counted only once. The ten largest clones represent about 4.5% of the sample.

Regarding this clone: Its antigen is currently not known. No base quality values were provided; no much bigger clone lies one nucleotide off.

The collaborating institutions used their own protocols to collect whole blood in K2EDTA tubes. For TCRbeta analysis, collaborator samples were shipped as frozen whole blood, as isolated PBMCs, or as DNA extracted from either sample type. This clonotype originated in a man over 45 with active or convalescent COVID-19. Sequenced sample: peripheral blood.

The nucleotide sequence is given as TGTGCCAGTAGGGACAGGACGGTGAACACTGAAGCTTTCTTT. This sequence encodes CASRDRTVNTEAFF. The chain couples TRBV19 to TRBJ1-1; 7 central nucleotides agree with TRBD1. Taken from cysteine to phenylalanine, the CDR3 has 14 residues. Only CDR3 DNA remains: 42 bases, in frame from the first base. The germline V gene (reference sequence) gives CDR1 as LNHDA and CDR2 as SQIVND. Trimming leaves V shorter by 6 bases and J shorter by 0 bases, with the junction holding 4 bases beyond the gene matches. When the CDR3 is completed using the reference TRBV19 and TRBJ1-1 genes on either side, the full variable domain is DGGITQSPKYLFRKEGQNVTLSCEQNLNHDAMYWYRQDPGQGLRLIYYSQIVNDFQKGDIAEGYSVSREKKESFPLTVTSAQKNPTAFYLCASRDRTVNTEAFFGQGTRLTVV.